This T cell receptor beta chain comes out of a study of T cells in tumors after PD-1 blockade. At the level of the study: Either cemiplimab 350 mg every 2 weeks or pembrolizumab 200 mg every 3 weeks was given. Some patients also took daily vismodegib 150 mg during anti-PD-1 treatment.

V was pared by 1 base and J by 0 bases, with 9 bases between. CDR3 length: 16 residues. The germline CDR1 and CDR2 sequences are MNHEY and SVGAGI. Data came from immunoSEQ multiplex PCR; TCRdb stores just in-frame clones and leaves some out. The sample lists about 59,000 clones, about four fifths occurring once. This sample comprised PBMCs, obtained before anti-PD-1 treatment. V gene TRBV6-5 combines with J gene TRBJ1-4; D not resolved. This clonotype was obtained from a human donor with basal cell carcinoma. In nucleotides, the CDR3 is TGTGCCAGCAGTTACTATAAGGGATCAACTAATGAAAAACTGTTTTTT. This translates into CASSYYKGSTNEKLFF.